Reported below is one T cell receptor (beta chain). With 5 bases removed from V and 0 bases from J, the gap between germline ends came to 14 bases. CDR3 length: 16 amino acids. Germline V gives CDR1 LNHDA, CDR2 SQIVND (reference sequence). This entry belongs to a study of blood T cell repertoires in COVID-19. As for the study in general: Material from acute and convalescent COVID-19 was sourced from the United States, Italy and Spain. In each case, the material was cDNA or gDNA derived from T cells, B-cell-depleted T cells, or PBMCs.

Original data processing: Amplification from reference gene primers served as the basis for estimated nucleated cell counts. The method was immunoSEQ multiplex PCR; TCRdb's version includes in-frame clones alone and lacks a portion of them. The V and J calls and the clone size are those of that table, but D and trimming were determined from the DNA. The repertoire holds about 26,000 clones, 90% seen once, with roughly 7.2% in the top ten. The sample taken for sequencing was peripheral blood. The TCR comes from a human donor in a cohort sampled during active COVID-19. The rearrangement uses TRBV19 and TRBJ1-5; maybe TRBD1 (6 bases). DNA of the CDR3: TGTGCCAGTAGTGCCGGGGGGGGCGGTAGCAATCAGCCCCAGCATTTT. Translating it yields CASSAGGGGSNQPQHF.